Listed here are 25 T cell receptor beta chains from one sample, sequenced in a study of blood T cell repertoires in COVID-19. Sequenced by immunoSEQ multiplex PCR; TCRdb stores in-frame clones only, minus some. This table has around 400,000 clones, just over 90% appearing once. The sequenced material came from PBMCs or T cells enriched from blood (not recorded which). All receptors derive from a woman aged 40 to 50 who had been exposed to COVID-19.

This chain connects TRBV5-1 to TRBJ2-7; D remains ambiguous. Germline V CDR1 and CDR2: SGHRS, YFSETQ. There are 14 residues in the CDR3. The V and J ends lost 1 base and 6 bases respectively, with 14 bases between them. The CDR3 DNA follows: TGCGCCAGCAGCTTGTCCCTTGGTCGGGTCGAGCAGTACTTC. It yields the protein CASSLSLGRVEQYF.

J is TRBJ2-3 and V is TRBV3-1 (or the pseudogene TRBV3-2); D unclear. Germline V gene lookup returns CDR1 LGHDT and CDR2 YNNKEL (reference sequence). CDR3 size: 15 residues. Trimming removed 2 bases from V and 3 bases from J, with 12 bases in between. As DNA, the CDR3 is TGTGCCAGCAGCCAATTATCGTCCGGTACAGATACGCAGTATTTT. Translated: CASSQLSSGTDTQYF.

This clone was seen more than once but under ten times. V gene TRBV13 combines with J gene TRBJ1-6, with TRBD1 matching 9 bases. Germline V gene data show CDR1 as PRHDT and CDR2 as FYEKMQ (reference sequence). The CDR3 spans 16 residues. After removal of 5 bases from V and 7 bases from J, the junction contained 9 bases not matched to a gene. CDR3: CASSTRGQGRNSPLHF. For the CDR3, the DNA is TGTGCCAGCAGCACCCGAGGACAGGGGAGGAATTCACCCCTCCACTTT.

The chain combines TRBV14 with TRBJ2-1; 7 bases match TRBD1. CDR3 size: 19 residues. Germline CDR1 is SGHDN and CDR2 is FVKESK. The V and J ends lost 4 bases and 0 bases, in that order; junction bases with no gene match: 15. The CDR3 DNA reads TGTGCCAGCAGCCCTATACAAAATGGACAGGCGAGCTCCTACAATGAGCAGTTCTTC. Its protein is CASSPIQNGQASSYNEQFF.

This clone has just one count. The chain has TRBV9 and TRBJ2-1, with a weak D call TRBD1 (6 bases). Germline lookup yields CDR1 SGDLS and CDR2 YYNGEE. V was cut by 0 bases and J by 2 bases, with 15 bases left in between. CDR3 length: 17 residues. This CDR3 reads CASSVGGLALTYNEQFF. CDR3 coding DNA: TGTGCCAGCAGCGTAGGGGGGCTAGCCCTAACCTACAATGAGCAGTTCTTC.

V is TRBV5-1 and J is TRBJ2-5, with 7 nucleotides matching TRBD1. The CDR3 has 15 residues. The trim removed 0 bases at V and 5 bases at J, leaving 7 bases unmatched. Germline CDR1 is SGHRS and CDR2 is YFSETQ. The CDR3 DNA follows: TGCGCCAGCAGCTTGGGACAGGGTGTAAGGGAGACCCAGTACTTC. Its translation: CASSLGQGVRETQYF.

The chain employs TRBV24-1 and TRBJ1-5; no reliable D call. Germline V gene sequence: CDR1 KGHDR, CDR2 SFDVKD. The CDR3 covers 13 residues. The V end was cut by 5 bases, the J end by 7 bases, with 11 bases between. CDR3 protein: CATSAQVGQPQHF. In DNA form, the CDR3 reads TGTGCCACCAGTGCCCAGGTAGGCCAGCCCCAGCATTTT.

The rearrangement joins TRBV12-3 or TRBV12-4 to TRBJ1-2, with a tentative D call TRBD1 (5 bases). V was cut by 10 bases and J by 2 bases, with 14 bases left in between. This CDR3 contains 13 residues. CDR3 nucleotide sequence: TGTGCCACTCGATGGGCAGGGAACTATGGCTACACCTTC. Translating gives CATRWAGNYGYTF.

The V gene is TRBV24-1, the J gene TRBJ2-1; 9 bases map to TRBD2. The length of the CDR3 is 17 residues. V lost 0 bases, J lost 6 bases, and 8 bases stayed unmatched. Germline V gene lookup returns CDR1 KGHDR and CDR2 SFDVKD. The CDR3 spells CATSDLGREGGSNEQFF. CDR3 DNA: TGTGCCACCAGTGATTTGGGGCGGGAGGGTGGTAGCAATGAGCAGTTCTTC.

The rearrangement links TRBV10-3 to TRBJ1-4; D unclear. The CDR3 is 12 amino acids. Germline CDR1 ENHRY, CDR2 SYGVKD. V gave up 8 bases and J gave up 4 bases, with 8 bases separating them. This CDR3 reads CAIRGLNEKLFF. The CDR3 nucleotides read TGTGCCATCCGCGGGCTTAATGAAAAACTGTTTTTT.

V gene TRBV18 combines with J gene TRBJ1-2, with a tentative D call TRBD1 (5 bases). This CDR3 contains 18 residues. V was pared by 3 bases and J by 2 bases, with 22 bases between. Germline lookup yields CDR1 KGHSH and CDR2 LQKENI. The CDR3 is CASSPDRRRRETNYGYTF. CDR3 nucleotide sequence: TGTGCCAGCTCACCCGACAGACGCCGAAGAGAGACCAACTATGGCTACACCTTC. Based on the CDR3 plus reference TRBV18 and TRBJ1-2, the full variable domain is NAGVMQNPRHLVRRRGQEARLRCSPMKGHSHVYWYRQLPEEGLKFMVYLQKENIIDESGMPKERFSAEFPKEGPSILRIQQVVRGDSAAYFCASSPDRRRRETNYGYTFGSGTRLTVV.

This rearrangement joins TRBV30 to TRBJ2-1; D possibly corresponds to TRBD2 (6 bases). The CDR3 is made up of 15 amino acids. Germline V gene lookup returns CDR1 GTSNPN and CDR2 SVGIG (reference sequence). V lost 0 bases, J lost 2 bases, and 11 bases lay in between. This chain's CDR3 is CAWSVGTPTYNEQFF. The CDR3 nucleotides are TGTGCCTGGAGTGTTGGGACTCCAACCTACAATGAGCAGTTCTTC.

The genes are TRBV9 and TRBJ1-2; no definite D call. CDR3 size: 11 residues. CDR1 is SGDLS and CDR2 is YYNGEE in the germline V gene. V lost 4 bases, J lost 5 bases, and 6 bases lay in between. The CDR3: CASSSLYGYTF. The CDR3 DNA reads TGTGCCAGCAGCTCCCTTTATGGCTACACCTTC.

The gene calls are TRBV19 and TRBJ1-2; D is perhaps TRBD1 (6 bases). Germline values: CDR1 LNHDA, CDR2 SQIVND (reference sequence). The CDR3 is 14 residues long. Trimming left V 7 bases short and J 1 base short, with 13 bases between. This CDR3 is CASTTGTFNYGYTF. The CDR3 bases are TGTGCCAGTACCACAGGGACATTTAACTATGGCTACACCTTC.

The J gene is TRBJ1-1, the V gene TRBV27, with 9 bases aligning to TRBD1. The germline gives CDR1 MNHEY, CDR2 SMNVEV (reference sequence). With V trimmed by 5 bases and J by 5 bases, 9 bases remained unmatched. The CDR3 is made up of 15 amino acids. The CDR3 here is CASSDAHRGRTEAFF. In DNA form, the CDR3 reads TGTGCCAGCAGTGACGCCCACAGGGGGCGGACTGAAGCTTTCTTT.

Note on this clone: At the DNA level, this CDR3 is encoded by other sequences in the same sample as well. The chain links TRBV5-1 to TRBJ1-2; 7 bases are a match to TRBD1. CDR1 and CDR2 from the germline V gene are SGHRS and YFSETQ. The CDR3 is 14 amino acids. The trim removed 0 bases at V and 2 bases at J, leaving 1 base unmatched. The CDR3 here is CASSLDRGNYGYTF. The CDR3 DNA follows: TGCGCCAGCAGCTTGGACAGGGGCAACTATGGCTACACCTTC.

The chain joins TRBV13 to TRBJ1-1, with TRBD1 identical over 7 bases. CDR3 length equals 14 residues. Looked up from germline, CDR1 is PRHDT and CDR2 is FYEKMQ (reference sequence). J gave up 1 base and V 5 bases, and 4 bases lay outside the gene matches. CDR3 protein: CASSRGTENTEAFF. The CDR3 DNA is TGTGCCAGCAGCAGAGGGACAGAGAACACTGAAGCTTTCTTT.

V is TRBV12-5 and J is TRBJ2-1; 8 bases fit TRBD2. Germline lookup yields CDR1 LGHNT and CDR2 FRNRAP. The CDR3 spans 17 residues. V dropped 0 bases and J dropped 6; count of bases not matched to a gene: 10. CDR3 loop: CASGLVLGTRSPNEQFF. The CDR3 region has the DNA TGTGCTAGTGGTTTGGTACTTGGGACTAGATCTCCCAATGAGCAGTTCTTC.

The CDR3 reads CASSEWSRANTEAFF. In nucleotides, the CDR3 is TGCGCCAGCAGTGAATGGTCAAGAGCGAACACTGAAGCTTTCTTT. V usage is TRBV10-1 and J usage is TRBJ1-1; D is unclear. Germline V gene data show CDR1 as WNHNN and CDR2 as SYGVQD (reference sequence). Trimming removed 3 bases at V and 1 base at J, with 12 bases between. There are 15 residues in the CDR3.

Only a few counts were recorded for this clone. The chain has TRBV7-9 and TRBJ2-2, with D possibly TRBD2 on 5 matching bases. Germline V gene sequence: CDR1 SEHNR, CDR2 FQNEAQ (reference sequence). V was shortened by 0 bases and J by 2 bases, with 10 bases between the two germline ends. The CDR3 is 16 amino acids. The CDR3 sequence is CASSLARVQNTGELFF. CDR3 DNA sequence: TGTGCCAGCAGCTTAGCGCGGGTCCAAAACACCGGGGAGCTGTTTTTT.

The V and J genes are TRBV3-1 (or the pseudogene TRBV3-2) and TRBJ2-1, with 10 nucleotides matching TRBD2. The CDR3 covers 16 residues. J gave up 3 bases and V 6 bases, and 8 bases lay outside the gene matches. Germline V CDR1 and CDR2: LGHDT, YNNKEL (reference sequence). CDR3 bases: TGTGCCAGCAGACGGGGGACTAGCGAGCTCTACAATGAGCAGTTCTTC. Amino acid sequence: CASRRGTSELYNEQFF.

The V gene is TRBV12-3 or TRBV12-4, the J gene TRBJ2-1; no firm D call. Trimming took off 6 bases at V and 4 bases at J, with 4 bases between the two ends. This CDR3 is 11 amino acids long. The chain's CDR3 is CASSRYNEQFF. The CDR3 region has the DNA TGTGCCAGCAGCCGGTACAATGAGCAGTTCTTC.

The chain is built from TRBV14 and TRBJ2-1; the D is unclear. Germline V CDR1 and CDR2: SGHDN, FVKESK. The CDR3 loop spans 14 amino acids. V dropped 0 bases and J dropped 6 bases, with 9 bases sitting between them. CDR3 nucleotides: TGTGCCAGCAGCCAAGATTCTAGTTTCAATGAGCAGTTCTTC. It codes for CASSQDSSFNEQFF.

CDR3 in amino acids: CASSLAPSAAGANVLTF. The CDR3 DNA reads as TGTGCCAGCAGCTTAGCGCCTTCGGCGGCGGGGGCCAACGTCCTGACTTTC. The V gene is TRBV7-2, the J gene TRBJ2-6; the D is unclear. The germline V and J ends were trimmed by 0 bases and 4 bases, with 13 bases remaining between them. Germline V gene lookup returns CDR1 SGHTA and CDR2 FQGNSA. The CDR3 covers 17 residues.

The chain has TRBV19 and TRBJ2-5, with a weak D call TRBD2 (5 bases). The CDR3 extends over 15 amino acids. The V and J ends lost 9 bases and 7 bases respectively, with 24 bases between them. Germline CDR1 LNHDA, CDR2 SQIVND (reference sequence). CDR3 nucleotides: TGTGCCAGCCGGACGAAGGCCAGCGGCATTGGGACCCAGTACTTC. This codes for CASRTKASGIGTQYF.